The 13 T cell receptor beta chains reported below all come from one sample, sequenced in a study of T cells in women clearing cervical HPV infection. The table came from immunoSEQ multiplex PCR; TCRdb's copy has only in-frame clones and leaves some out. The repertoire table contains approximately 32,000 clones. The sequencing sample was made of blood buffy coat. These receptors were collected from a woman between 18 and 70 years old with a cervical HPV16 infection that either progressed to CIN3+ or cleared (not recorded which).

Of note for this clone: The read ends 3 residues before the CDR3 terminus; that terminus is restored from the germline J gene. The rearrangement uses TRBV6-2 or TRBV6-3 and TRBJ1-1; no clear D. The CDR3 has 15 residues. Germline V gene data show CDR1 as MNHEY and CDR2 as SVGEGT. CDR3 protein: CASSFIQYSSPEAFF. The part of the CDR3 DNA that was read is TGTGCCAGCAGTTTCATCCAATACAGCTCCCCCGAA.

Remarks on this clone: The sequenced fragment ends 3 residues before the CDR3 boundary, so the rest is inferred from the germline J gene. V and J are TRBV19 and TRBJ2-3; D call uncertain. This CDR3 contains 15 residues. CDR1 is LNHDA, CDR2 SQIVND, per germline (reference sequence). CDR3 DNA (partial): TGTGCCAGTAGTATAGGCATTCTTAGCAATCAGCCG. Encoded protein: CASSIGILSNQP. Given in full, the CDR3 is CASSIGILSNQPQYF.

Concerning this clone itself: The read halts 3 residues ahead of the CDR3 end, with the missing end drawn from the germline J gene. The genes are TRBV30 and TRBJ2-3; 8 bases map to TRBD1. The CDR3 runs 18 residues. CDR1 is GTSNPN and CDR2 is SVGIG in the germline V gene (reference sequence). CDR3 DNA (partial): TGTGCCTGGAGTCCACGAGGACAGGGCTGGGCTGGCAATCAGCCG. Translated, it gives CAWSPRGQGWAGNQP. The full CDR3 reads CAWSPRGQGWAGNQPQYF.

To note about this clone: The observed sequence ends 3 residues before the CDR3 terminus, with the missing tail filled in from the germline J gene. This chain links TRBV7-6 with TRBJ2-3; the D is unclear. Germline V gives CDR1 SGHVS, CDR2 FNYEAQ. V lost 2 bases, J lost 3 bases, and 3 bases lay in between. CDR3 size: 12 residues. The CDR3: CASSLYTDTQYF. The CDR3 bases that were read are TGTGCCAGCAGCTTATATACAGATACG.

For this clone: Read data end 3 residues before the CDR3 end; the end is taken from the germline J gene. This rearrangement joins TRBV18 to TRBJ1-2, with D possibly matching TRBD1 (6 bases). Germline CDR1 reads KGHSH; CDR2 reads LQKENI. The CDR3 runs 14 residues. The sequenced CDR3 bases are TGTGCCAGCTCACCAGAGCGGGGGGGGCACGAC. It translates to CASSPERGGHD. The whole CDR3 protein reads CASSPERGGHDYTF.

Concerning this clone: Coverage ceases 3 residues before the CDR3 finishes, and the germline J gene fills in the end. The chain couples TRBV7-7 to TRBJ1-2; tentative D call: TRBD1 (6 bases). There are 14 residues in the CDR3. Per the germline V gene, CDR1 is SSHAT and CDR2 is FNYEAQ (reference sequence). This chain's CDR3 is CASSLAGRTDTYTF. CDR3 bases read: TGTGCCAGCAGCTTAGCGGGGAGGACAGATACC.

CDR3 bases read: TGTGCCAGCAGTGGGCAGACAGGGGGCACTGAA. Translation gives CASSGQTGGTE. The CDR3, in full, reads CASSGQTGGTEAFF. V is TRBV12-3 or TRBV12-4 and J is TRBJ1-1, with TRBD1 matching over 9 bases. The CDR3 goes on 3 residues after the read ends, and that part is filled in from the germline J gene. The J segment lost 4 bases and the V segment lost 5 bases, leaving 5 bases of the junction unmatched. This CDR3 contains 14 residues.

Of note for this clone: The read is 3 residues too short to cover the CDR3 end, so that end is filled in from the germline J gene. This chain joins TRBV7-9 and TRBJ1-2, with D uncertain. This CDR3 has 14 amino acids. Per germline, CDR1 SEHNR and CDR2 FQNEAQ (reference sequence). The CDR3: CASSRTSGSYDYTF. CDR3 bases read: TGTGCCAGCAGCAGGACTAGCGGCTCCTACGAC.

CDR3 amino acids: CASRYTRDRDYEQYF. Incomplete CDR3 DNA: TGTGCCAGCAGATATACCCGGGACAGGGACTACGAG. The chain links TRBV7-2 to TRBJ2-7; 9 bases are a match to TRBD1. The CDR3 end lies 3 residues beyond the end of the read and is filled in from the germline J gene. The J segment lost 3 bases and the V segment lost 6 bases, leaving 9 bases of the junction unmatched. In germline, CDR1 is SGHTA, CDR2 FQGNSA. This CDR3 spans 15 amino acids.

Worth noting for this clone: From the germline J gene comes the end of the CDR3, since the read stops 3 residues before it. J is TRBJ1-2 and V is TRBV20-1, with D possibly matching TRBD1 (6 bases). This CDR3 spans 12 amino acids. The V end lost 6 bases, the J end lost 6 bases, and 14 bases lay between the germline ends. Germline V gene lookup returns CDR1 DFQATT and CDR2 SNEGSKA (reference sequence). The CDR3 protein is CSAQGTPNGYTF. CDR3 DNA, as far as it was read: TGCAGTGCCCAGGGGACACCGAATGGC.

As regards this clone: The read ends 3 residues before the CDR3 terminus; that terminus is restored from the germline J gene. The V gene is TRBV27, the J gene TRBJ2-3, with D possibly TRBD2 on 6 matching bases. The CDR3 runs to 15 residues. Germline values: CDR1 MNHEY, CDR2 SMNVEV (reference sequence). V was shortened by 8 bases and J by 1 base, with 16 bases between the two germline ends. The DNA read from the CDR3 is TGTGCCAGCGCCCCAGCTAGCGAACGCACAGATACG. This sequence encodes CASAPASERTDT. The CDR3 as a whole reads CASAPASERTDTQYF.

On this clone itself: The read finishes 3 residues shy of the CDR3 end, and the germline J gene is used to complete it. V usage is TRBV2 and J usage is TRBJ1-2; D remains unclear. CDR1 is SNHLY and CDR2 is FYNNEI in the germline V gene. The CDR3 extends over 14 amino acids. V gave up 1 base and J gave up 1 base, with 7 bases separating them. The chain's CDR3 is CASSEGQNNYGYTF. CDR3 DNA, as far as it was read: TGTGCCAGCAGTGAAGGGCAGAATAACTATGGC.

About this clone: The read terminates 3 residues before the CDR3 end, so the remaining end is supplied by the germline J gene. The chain is built from TRBV11-2 and TRBJ1-6; D unresolved. The CDR3 totals 12 residues. The germline V gene encodes CDR1 SGHAT and CDR2 FQNNGV. CDR3 DNA (partial): TGTGCCAGCAGCTTAGACCGGTCGCCC. Protein: CASSLDRSP. The CDR3 in its entirety is CASSLDRSPLHF.